This T cell receptor beta chain was observed in a study of early T cells in non-severe SARS-CoV-2 infection. Whole-study context: The input, bulk RNA from unsorted whole blood, was sequenced, and chains were unpaired.

Study-wide points: VDJdb matches were skewed toward anti-spike CD8 T cell responses.

Individually, cDNA molecules had unique molecular identifiers attached to them. TCRdb re-derived calls from the 5' RACE reads in MiXCR, one entry per CDR3 protein. The sample shows about 77,000 distinct CDR3 sequences, approximately 15% of them seen only once. This clonotype was picked up many times. Its specificity is not known. This CDR3 has 16 residues. Trimming took off 4 bases at V and 1 base at J, with 16 bases between the two ends. The J gene is TRBJ2-5, the V gene TRBV12-3 or TRBV12-4; TRBD2 might be the D (5 bases). The sequenced sample consisted of whole blood. The source is an adult who was a healthcare worker with PCR-confirmed SARS-CoV-2 infection or an uninfected control (not recorded which). Here the CDR3 reads CASSSTRRQVQETQYF. CDR3 bases: TGTGCCAGCAGTTCGACTCGGAGGCAGGTCCAAGAGACCCAGTACTTC.